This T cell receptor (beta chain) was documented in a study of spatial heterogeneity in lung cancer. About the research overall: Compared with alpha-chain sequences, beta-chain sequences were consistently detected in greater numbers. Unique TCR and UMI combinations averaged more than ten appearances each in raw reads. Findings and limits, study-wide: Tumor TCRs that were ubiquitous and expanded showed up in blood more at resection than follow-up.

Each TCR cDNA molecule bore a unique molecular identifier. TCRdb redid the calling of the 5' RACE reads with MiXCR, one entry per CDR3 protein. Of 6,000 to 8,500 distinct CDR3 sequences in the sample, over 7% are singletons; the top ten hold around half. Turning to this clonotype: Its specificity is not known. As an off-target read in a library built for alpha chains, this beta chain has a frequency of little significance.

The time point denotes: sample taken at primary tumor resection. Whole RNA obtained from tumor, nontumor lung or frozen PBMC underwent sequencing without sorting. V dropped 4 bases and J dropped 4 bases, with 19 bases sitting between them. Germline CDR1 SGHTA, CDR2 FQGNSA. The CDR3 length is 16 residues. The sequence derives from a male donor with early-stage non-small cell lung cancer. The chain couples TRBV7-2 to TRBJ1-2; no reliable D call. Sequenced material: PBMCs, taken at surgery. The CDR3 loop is CASSSSRTALGYGYTF. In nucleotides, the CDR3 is TGTGCCAGCAGCTCTTCACGCACAGCTTTGGGCTATGGCTACACCTTC.